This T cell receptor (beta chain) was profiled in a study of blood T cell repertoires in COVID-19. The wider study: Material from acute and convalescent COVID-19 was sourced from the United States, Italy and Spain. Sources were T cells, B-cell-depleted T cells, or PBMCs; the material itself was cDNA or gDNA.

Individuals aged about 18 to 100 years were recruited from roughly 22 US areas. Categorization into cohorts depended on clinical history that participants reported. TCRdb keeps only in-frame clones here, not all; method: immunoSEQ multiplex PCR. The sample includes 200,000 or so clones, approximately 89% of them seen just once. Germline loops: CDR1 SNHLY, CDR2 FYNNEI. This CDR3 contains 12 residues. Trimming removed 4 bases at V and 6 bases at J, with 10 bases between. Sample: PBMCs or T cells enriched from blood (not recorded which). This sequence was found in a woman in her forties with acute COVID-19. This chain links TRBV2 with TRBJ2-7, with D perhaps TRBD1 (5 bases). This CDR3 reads CASSGQLPEQYF. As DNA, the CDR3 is TGTGCCAGCAGTGGACAGCTGCCCGAGCAGTACTTC.